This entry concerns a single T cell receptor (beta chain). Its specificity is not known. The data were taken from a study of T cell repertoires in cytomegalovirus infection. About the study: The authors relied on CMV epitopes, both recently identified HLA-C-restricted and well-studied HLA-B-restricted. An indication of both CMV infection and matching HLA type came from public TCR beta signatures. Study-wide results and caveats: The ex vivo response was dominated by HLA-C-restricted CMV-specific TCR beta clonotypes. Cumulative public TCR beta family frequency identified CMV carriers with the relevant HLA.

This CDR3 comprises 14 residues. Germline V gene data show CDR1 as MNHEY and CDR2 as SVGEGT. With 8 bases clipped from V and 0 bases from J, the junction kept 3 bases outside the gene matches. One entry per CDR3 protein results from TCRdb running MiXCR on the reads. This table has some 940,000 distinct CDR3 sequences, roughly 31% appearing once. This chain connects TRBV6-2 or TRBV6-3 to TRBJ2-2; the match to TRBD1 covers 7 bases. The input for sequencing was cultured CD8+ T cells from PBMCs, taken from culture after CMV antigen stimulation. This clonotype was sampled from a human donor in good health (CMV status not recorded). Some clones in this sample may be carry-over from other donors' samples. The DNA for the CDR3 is TGTGCCAGCGGGGGACAGCCGAACACCGGGGAGCTGTTTTTT. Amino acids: CASGGQPNTGELFF.